The 13 T cell receptor beta chains given below trace back to one sample, sequenced in a study of blood T cell repertoires in COVID-19. Clones were sequenced by immunoSEQ multiplex PCR, and TCRdb holds only the in-frame ones, with some missing. The repertoire includes roughly 190,000 clones, roughly nine tenths of them detected once, and about 1.1% sits in the top ten. The sequencing sample was made of peripheral blood. These receptors all stem from a man aged 25 to 40 with acute or convalescent COVID-19.

This clone has a single count. This chain's CDR3 is CASSSLTSETGELFF. DNA for the CDR3: TGTGCCAGCAGCTCCCTGACTAGCGAGACCGGGGAGCTGTTTTTT. The chain employs TRBV5-4 and TRBJ2-2; 8 bases are a match to TRBD2. The CDR3 loop spans 15 amino acids. The germline V gene has CDR1 SGHNT and CDR2 YYREEE (reference sequence). V shed 3 bases and J 5 bases; nucleotides not matched to a gene: 6.

V gene TRBV28 combines with J gene TRBJ1-2, with 9 bases that match TRBD1. Germline CDR1 and CDR2: MDHEN and SYDVKM. The CDR3 has 12 amino acids. With 6 bases clipped from V and 8 bases from J, the junction kept 4 bases outside the gene matches. CDR3 bases: TGTGCCAGCAGCACAGGGGGCCGGGGCTACACCTTC. This sequence encodes CASSTGGRGYTF.

The chain links TRBV3-1 (or the pseudogene TRBV3-2) to TRBJ1-2, with D possibly matching TRBD1 (5 bases). CDR3 length equals 16 residues. In germline, CDR1 is LGHDT, CDR2 YNNKEL (reference sequence). Trimming removed 4 bases from V and 0 bases from J, with 15 bases in between. Here the CDR3 reads CASSPGAGRANYGYTF. The DNA for the CDR3 is TGTGCCAGCAGCCCCGGTGCGGGGCGAGCTAACTATGGCTACACCTTC.

The chain is built from TRBV7-6 and TRBJ1-6; TRBD1 matches 7 bases. The CDR3 is 15 residues long. J gave up 6 bases and V 1 base, and 3 bases lay outside the gene matches. CDR1 SGHVS and CDR2 FNYEAQ come from the germline V gene. The CDR3 region has the DNA TGTGCCAGCAGCTTAGAGAGGGACAGTAATTCACCCCTCCACTTT. Translated: CASSLERDSNSPLHF.

About this clone: The identical CDR3 is also encoded by other nucleotide sequences in the sample. The chain has TRBV18 and TRBJ2-5; TRBD2 might be the D (6 bases). Germline assignment: CDR1 KGHSH and CDR2 LQKENI. V lost 6 bases and J lost 5, with 13 bases in between. This CDR3 is built from 13 residues. The CDR3: CASSPGLRETQYF. Here the CDR3 DNA reads TGTGCCAGCTCGCCCGGACTACGGGAGACCCAGTACTTC.

The V and J genes are TRBV6-5 and TRBJ2-7; a possible D gene is TRBD2 (6 bases). V was cut by 8 bases and J by 2 bases, with 16 bases left in between. The CDR3 runs 14 residues. Germline V gene sequence: CDR1 MNHEY, CDR2 SVGAGI. The CDR3 reads CASRRRESPYEQYF. The DNA for the CDR3 is TGTGCCAGCCGGAGACGGGAGTCTCCCTACGAGCAGTACTTC.

The V call is TRBV6-5, the J call TRBJ1-2; D might be TRBD1 (5 bases). V was pared by 7 bases and J by 8 bases, with 20 bases between. This CDR3 spans 14 amino acids. Germline V gives CDR1 MNHEY, CDR2 SVGAGI. This chain's CDR3 is CASKGVSFILGYTF. The CDR3 DNA sequence: TGTGCCAGCAAAGGGGTATCGTTTATTTTGGGCTACACCTTC.

The chain carries TRBV2 and TRBJ2-1, with TRBD1 identical over 9 bases. Germline CDR1 SNHLY, CDR2 FYNNEI. V was pared by 3 bases and J by 1 base, with 7 bases of the junction left unmatched. This CDR3 comprises 17 residues. The DNA for the CDR3 is TGTGCCAGCAGTGACCTTGAAGGGACAGGGTCCTACAATGAGCAGTTCTTC. Residues: CASSDLEGTGSYNEQFF.

The V and J genes are TRBV5-1 and TRBJ2-5; the D gene is possibly TRBD2 (5 bases). Germline CDR1 is SGHRS and CDR2 is YFSETQ. CDR3 size: 12 residues. V lost 4 bases, J lost 4 bases, and 8 bases lay in between. DNA for the CDR3: TGCGCCAGCAGCGCCAGCGGAGAGACCCAGTACTTC. Translation: CASSASGETQYF.

This clone was seen more than once but under ten times. The chain combines TRBV28 with TRBJ2-3; perhaps TRBD2 as D (5 bases). V lost 6 bases and J 4 bases, leaving 8 bases between the germline ends. The CDR3 has 12 amino acids. Germline CDR1 MDHEN, CDR2 SYDVKM. The CDR3 is CASRGASDTQYF. The CDR3 bases are TGTGCCAGCAGGGGAGCGTCAGATACGCAGTATTTT.

The chain is built from TRBV18 and TRBJ2-4; the D gene is possibly TRBD1 (7 bases). Trimming pared 3 bases from V and 1 base from J, leaving 10 bases between. The CDR3 consists of 15 residues. Germline V gene lookup returns CDR1 KGHSH and CDR2 LQKENI. The CDR3 protein is CASSPGGQAKNIQYF. The CDR3 region has the DNA TGTGCCAGCTCACCCGGGGGACAGGCCAAAAACATTCAGTACTTC.

This clone was seen only a few times. The J gene is TRBJ1-1, the V gene TRBV19; 12 bases map to TRBD1. CDR1 LNHDA and CDR2 SQIVND come from the germline V gene (reference sequence). The length of the CDR3 is 18 residues. V gave up 5 bases and J gave up 3 bases; unmatched junction bases: 13. CDR3 region: CASSFLGQGADWDTEAFF. The CDR3 DNA follows: TGTGCCAGTAGTTTCCTGGGACAGGGGGCCGACTGGGACACTGAAGCTTTCTTT.

CDR3 DNA sequence: TGTGCCAGCAGTTACCGTCAGTTTAATGAAAAACTGTTTTTT. Amino acid sequence: CASSYRQFNEKLFF. The chain combines TRBV6-5 with TRBJ1-4, with D uncertain. Germline CDR1 and CDR2: MNHEY and SVGAGI. Deletions cut 2 bases from V and 4 bases from J, with 8 bases between. This CDR3 is built from 14 residues.